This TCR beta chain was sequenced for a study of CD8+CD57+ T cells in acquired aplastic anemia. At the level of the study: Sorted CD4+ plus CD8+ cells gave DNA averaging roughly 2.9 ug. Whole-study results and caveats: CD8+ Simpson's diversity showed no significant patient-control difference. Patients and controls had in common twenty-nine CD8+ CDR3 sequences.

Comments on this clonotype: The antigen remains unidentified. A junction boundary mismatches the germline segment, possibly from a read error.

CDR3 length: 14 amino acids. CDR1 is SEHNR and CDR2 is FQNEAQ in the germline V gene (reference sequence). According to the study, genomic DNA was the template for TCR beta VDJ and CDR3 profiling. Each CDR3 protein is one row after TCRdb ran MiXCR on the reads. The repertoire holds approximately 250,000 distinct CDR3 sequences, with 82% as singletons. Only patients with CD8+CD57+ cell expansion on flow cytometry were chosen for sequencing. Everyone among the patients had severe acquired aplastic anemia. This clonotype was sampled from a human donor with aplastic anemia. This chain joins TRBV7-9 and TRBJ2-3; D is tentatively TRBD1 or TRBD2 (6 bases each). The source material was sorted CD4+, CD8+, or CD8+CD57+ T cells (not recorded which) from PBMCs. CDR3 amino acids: CASSLEGGYGTQFF. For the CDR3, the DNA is TGTGCCAGCAGCTTAGAGGGGGGCTATGGCACCCAGTTCTTT.